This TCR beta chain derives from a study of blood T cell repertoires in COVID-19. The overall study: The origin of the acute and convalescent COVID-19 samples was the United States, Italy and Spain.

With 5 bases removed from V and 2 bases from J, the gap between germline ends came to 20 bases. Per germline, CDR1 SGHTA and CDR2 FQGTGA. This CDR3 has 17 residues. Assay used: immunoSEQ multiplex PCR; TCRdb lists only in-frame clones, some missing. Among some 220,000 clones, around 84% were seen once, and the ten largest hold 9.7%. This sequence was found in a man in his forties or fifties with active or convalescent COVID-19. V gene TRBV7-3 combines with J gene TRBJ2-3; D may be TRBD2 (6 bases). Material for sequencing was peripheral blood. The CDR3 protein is CASSPSPDYSFTDTQYF. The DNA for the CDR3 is TGTGCCAGCAGCCCCTCGCCGGACTACTCCTTCACAGATACGCAGTATTTT.